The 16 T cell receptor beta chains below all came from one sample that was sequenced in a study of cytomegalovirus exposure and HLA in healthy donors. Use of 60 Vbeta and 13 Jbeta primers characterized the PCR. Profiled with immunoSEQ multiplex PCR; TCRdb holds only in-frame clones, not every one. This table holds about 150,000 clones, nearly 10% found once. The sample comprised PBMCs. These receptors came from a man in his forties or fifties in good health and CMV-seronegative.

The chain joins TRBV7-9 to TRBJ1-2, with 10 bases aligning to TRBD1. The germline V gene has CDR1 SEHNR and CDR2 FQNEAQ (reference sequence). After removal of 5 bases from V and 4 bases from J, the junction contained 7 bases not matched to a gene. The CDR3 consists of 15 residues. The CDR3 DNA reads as TGTGCCAGCAGCCCAGCGGGACAGGGGTTCTATGGCTACACCTTC. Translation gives CASSPAGQGFYGYTF.

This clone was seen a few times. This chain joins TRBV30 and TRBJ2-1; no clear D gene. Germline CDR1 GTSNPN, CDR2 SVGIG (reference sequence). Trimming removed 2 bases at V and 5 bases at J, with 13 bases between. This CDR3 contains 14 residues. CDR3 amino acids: CAWSQQVWDNEQFF. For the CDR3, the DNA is TGTGCCTGGAGTCAGCAGGTATGGGACAATGAGCAGTTCTTC.

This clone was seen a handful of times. This CDR3 reads CASKDGAISPQHF. In nucleotides, the CDR3 is TGTGCCAGTAAGGATGGGGCTATCTCGCCCCAGCATTTT. This sequence joins TRBV19 and TRBJ1-5; a weak D match, TRBD1 (5 bases). The germline V gene encodes CDR1 LNHDA and CDR2 SQIVND (reference sequence). The CDR3 sequence is 13 residues long. V lost 7 bases, J lost 9 bases, and 16 bases lay in between. The variable domain in full, completed from reference TRBV19 and TRBJ1-5, reads DGGITQSPKYLFRKEGQNVTLSCEQNLNHDAMYWYRQDPGQGLRLIYYSQIVNDFQKGDIAEGYSVSREKKESFPLTVTSAQKNPTAFYLCASKDGAISPQHFGDGTRLSIL.

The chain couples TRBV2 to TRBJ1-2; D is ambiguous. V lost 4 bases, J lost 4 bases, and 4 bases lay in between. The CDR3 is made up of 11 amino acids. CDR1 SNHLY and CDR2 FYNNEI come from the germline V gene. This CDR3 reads CASSVSYGYTF. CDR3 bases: TGTGCCAGCAGTGTCTCCTATGGCTACACCTTC.

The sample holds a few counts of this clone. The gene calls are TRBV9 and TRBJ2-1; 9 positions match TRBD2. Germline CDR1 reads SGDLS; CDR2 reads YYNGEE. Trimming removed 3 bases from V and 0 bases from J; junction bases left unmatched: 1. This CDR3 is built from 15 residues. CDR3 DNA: TGTGCCAGCAGCGAGCGGGGGGACTCCTACAATGAGCAGTTCTTC. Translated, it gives CASSERGDSYNEQFF.

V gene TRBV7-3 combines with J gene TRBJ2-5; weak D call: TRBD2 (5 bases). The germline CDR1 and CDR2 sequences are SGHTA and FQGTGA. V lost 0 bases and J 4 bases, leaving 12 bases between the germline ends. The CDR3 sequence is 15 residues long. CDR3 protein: CASSLTSTSGETQYF. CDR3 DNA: TGTGCCAGCAGCTTAACCTCCACTAGTGGAGAGACCCAGTACTTC.

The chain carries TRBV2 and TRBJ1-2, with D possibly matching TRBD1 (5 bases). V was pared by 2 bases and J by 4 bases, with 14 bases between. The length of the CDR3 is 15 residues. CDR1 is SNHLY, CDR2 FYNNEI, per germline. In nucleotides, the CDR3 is TGTGCCAGCAGTGAATCGGGTCAGGGCCTCTATGGCTACACCTTC. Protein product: CASSESGQGLYGYTF.

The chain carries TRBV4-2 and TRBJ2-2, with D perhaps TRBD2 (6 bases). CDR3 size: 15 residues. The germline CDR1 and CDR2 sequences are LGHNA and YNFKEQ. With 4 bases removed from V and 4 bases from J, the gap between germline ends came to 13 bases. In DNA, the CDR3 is TGTGCCAGCAGCCTAGAACTAGCAACCACCGGGGAGCTGTTTTTT. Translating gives CASSLELATTGELFF.

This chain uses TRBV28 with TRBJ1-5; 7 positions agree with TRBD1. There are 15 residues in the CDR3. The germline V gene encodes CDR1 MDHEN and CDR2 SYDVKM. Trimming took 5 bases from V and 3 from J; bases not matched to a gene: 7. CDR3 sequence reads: CASSGNDRVNQPQHF. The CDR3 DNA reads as TGTGCCAGCAGTGGGAACGACAGGGTCAATCAGCCCCAGCATTTT.

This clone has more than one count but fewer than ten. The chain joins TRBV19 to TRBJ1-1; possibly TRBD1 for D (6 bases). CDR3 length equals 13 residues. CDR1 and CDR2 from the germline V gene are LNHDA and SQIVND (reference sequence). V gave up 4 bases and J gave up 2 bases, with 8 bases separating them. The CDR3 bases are TGTGCCAGTAGTAGGACAGACAACACTGAAGCTTTCTTT. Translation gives CASSRTDNTEAFF.

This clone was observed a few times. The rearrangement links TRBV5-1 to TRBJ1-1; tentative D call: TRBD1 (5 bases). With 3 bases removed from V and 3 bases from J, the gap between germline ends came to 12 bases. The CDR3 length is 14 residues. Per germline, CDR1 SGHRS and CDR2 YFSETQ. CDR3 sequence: CASSSKPRDTEAFF. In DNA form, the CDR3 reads TGCGCCAGCAGCTCGAAGCCCAGGGACACTGAAGCTTTCTTT.

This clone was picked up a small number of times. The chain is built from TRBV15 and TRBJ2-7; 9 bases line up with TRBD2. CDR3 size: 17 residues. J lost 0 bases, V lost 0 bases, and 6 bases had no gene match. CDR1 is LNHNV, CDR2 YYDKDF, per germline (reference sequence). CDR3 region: CATSRDRGGLASYEQYF. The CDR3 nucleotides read TGTGCCACCAGCAGAGATCGAGGGGGACTAGCCTCCTACGAGCAGTACTTC. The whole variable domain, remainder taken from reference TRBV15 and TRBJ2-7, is DAMVIQNPRYQVTQFGKPVTLSCSQTLNHNVMYWYQQKSSQAPKLLFHYYDKDFNNEADTPDNFQSRRPNTSFCFLDIRSPGLGDTAMYLCATSRDRGGLASYEQYFGPGTRLTVT.

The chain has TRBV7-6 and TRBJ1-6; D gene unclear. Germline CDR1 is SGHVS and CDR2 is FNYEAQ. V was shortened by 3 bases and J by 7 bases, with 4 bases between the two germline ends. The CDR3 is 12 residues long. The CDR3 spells CASSLRNSPLHF. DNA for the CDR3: TGTGCCAGCAGCTTGAGGAATTCACCCCTCCACTTT. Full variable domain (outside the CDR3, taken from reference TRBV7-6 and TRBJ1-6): GAGVSQSPRYKVTKRGQDVALRCDPISGHVSLYWYRQALGQGPEFLTYFNYEAQQDKSGLPNDRFSAERPEGSISTLTIQRTEQRDSAMYRCASSLRNSPLHFGNGTRLTVT.

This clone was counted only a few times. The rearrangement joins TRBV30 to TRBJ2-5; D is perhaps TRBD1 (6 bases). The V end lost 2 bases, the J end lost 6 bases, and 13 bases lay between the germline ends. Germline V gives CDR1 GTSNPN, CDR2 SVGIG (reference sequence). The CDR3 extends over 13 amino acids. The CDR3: CAWSSGGAKTQYF. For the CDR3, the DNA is TGTGCCTGGAGTTCTGGGGGCGCGAAGACCCAGTACTTC.

CDR3 region: CASSPWDSGSGNTIYF. CDR3 bases: TGTGCCAGCAGCCCCTGGGACAGTGGGTCTGGAAACACCATATATTTT. This sequence joins TRBV7-9 and TRBJ1-3, with 7 nucleotides matching TRBD1. Germline assignment: CDR1 SEHNR and CDR2 FQNEAQ (reference sequence). Trimming took 5 bases from V and 1 from J; bases not matched to a gene: 8. This CDR3 region has 16 residues.

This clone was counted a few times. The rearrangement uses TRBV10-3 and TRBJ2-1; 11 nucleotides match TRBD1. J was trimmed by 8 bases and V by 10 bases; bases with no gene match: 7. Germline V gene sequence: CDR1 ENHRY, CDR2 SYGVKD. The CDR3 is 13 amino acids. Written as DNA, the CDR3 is TGTGCCACCGGACAGGGGGCCTCGGATGAGCAGTTCTTC. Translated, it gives CATGQGASDEQFF.